Listed here are 10 T cell receptor beta chains from one sample, sequenced in a study of blood T cell repertoires in COVID-19. Profiling relied on immunoSEQ multiplex PCR, and the TCRdb table lists in-frame clones only, not all of them. The sample carries approximately 300,000 clones, around 88% recorded once. The sequencing input was peripheral blood. Source of these receptors: a woman aged 45-60 years with acute or convalescent COVID-19.

V gene TRBV3-1 (or the pseudogene TRBV3-2) combines with J gene TRBJ2-2; 8 positions agree with TRBD2. With 0 bases clipped from V and 5 bases from J, the junction kept 5 bases outside the gene matches. CDR1 and CDR2 from the germline V gene are LGHDT and YNNKEL (reference sequence). The CDR3 sequence is 16 residues long. The CDR3 DNA follows: TGTGCCAGCAGCCAAGAGGGGGCTAGCGGGACCGGGGAGCTGTTTTTT. It codes for CASSQEGASGTGELFF.

The chain employs TRBV24-1 and TRBJ2-3; D is ambiguous. The V gene's germline CDR1 is KGHDR and CDR2 SFDVKD. Trimming shortened V by 7 bases and J by 1 base, and 8 bases separated the two germline ends. CDR3 length: 13 residues. The CDR3 protein is CATRGSGTDTQYF. The CDR3 nucleotides are TGTGCCACCAGGGGCTCGGGCACAGATACGCAGTATTTT.

This clone was seen a handful of times. The gene calls are TRBV6-2 or TRBV6-3 and TRBJ1-3; a weak D match, TRBD1 (6 bases). Germline lookup yields CDR1 MNHEY and CDR2 SVGEGT. This CDR3 comprises 16 residues. Trimming took 6 bases from V and 0 from J, leaving 15 bases between them. DNA for the CDR3: TGTGCCAGCAGCCCTAACTGGGACAACTCTGGAAACACCATATATTTT. Translating gives CASSPNWDNSGNTIYF.

The gene calls are TRBV27 and TRBJ2-5, with 13 nucleotides matching TRBD2. Germline assignment: CDR1 MNHEY and CDR2 SMNVEV (reference sequence). Germline trimming cut 6 bases from V and 3 bases from J; bases unmatched to any gene: 7. The CDR3 runs to 16 residues. The CDR3 DNA sequence: TGTGCCAGCAGCCGTACAGGGACTAGCGGGAAAGAGACCCAGTACTTC. It specifies CASSRTGTSGKETQYF.

The chain combines TRBV30 with TRBJ2-5; D not certain. V was clipped by 0 bases and J by 5 bases, with 10 bases between them. This CDR3 contains 13 residues. Germline V gene sequence: CDR1 GTSNPN, CDR2 SVGIG (reference sequence). Here the CDR3 reads CAWSVRLDETQYF. DNA for the CDR3: TGTGCCTGGAGTGTAAGGCTAGACGAGACCCAGTACTTC.

This chain links TRBV2 with TRBJ2-1; 7 positions match TRBD2. This CDR3 contains 15 residues. CDR1 SNHLY and CDR2 FYNNEI come from the germline V gene. Trimming removed 2 bases from V and 4 bases from J; junction bases left unmatched: 5. CDR3 nucleotide sequence: TGTGCCAGCAGTGAAAGGGCGGGACTATACAATGAGCAGTTCTTC. Translating gives CASSERAGLYNEQFF.

The count of this clone is one. The chain employs TRBV5-4 and TRBJ1-1; TRBD1 is a possible D gene (6 bases). This CDR3 has 13 residues. Germline V gives CDR1 SGHNT, CDR2 YYREEE (reference sequence). Trimming cost V 2 bases and J 6 bases, with 11 bases left between them. In nucleotides, the CDR3 is TGTGCCAGCAGCTTTCAGGGGATCCCTGAAGCTTTCTTT. Encoded protein: CASSFQGIPEAFF. The full variable domain, its missing parts supplied by reference TRBV5-4 and TRBJ1-1, is ETGVTQSPTHLIKTRGQQVTLRCSSQSGHNTVSWYQQALGQGPQFIFQYYREEENGRGNFPPRFSGLQFPNYSSELNVNALELDDSALYLCASSFQGIPEAFFGQGTRLTVV.

The J gene is TRBJ2-3, the V gene TRBV4-2, with 9 bases lining up with TRBD2. Per the germline V gene, CDR1 is LGHNA and CDR2 is YNFKEQ. CDR3 length: 16 residues. Trimming took 0 bases from V and 2 from J; bases not matched to a gene: 3. CDR3: CASSQDSGGSTDTQYF. CDR3 DNA sequence: TGTGCCAGCAGCCAAGACAGCGGGGGGTCCACAGATACGCAGTATTTT.

V usage is TRBV27 and J usage is TRBJ2-5; TRBD2 aligns across 12 bases. The CDR3 contains 17 residues. V shed 4 bases, J shed 5 bases, and the junction held 11 bases outside the gene matches. Per germline, CDR1 MNHEY and CDR2 SMNVEV (reference sequence). The CDR3 loop is CASSSLRLAGEPETQYF. CDR3 DNA: TGTGCCAGCAGTTCCTTAAGACTAGCGGGGGAGCCGGAGACCCAGTACTTC.

The chain combines TRBV6-5 with TRBJ1-1; 7 bases are a match to TRBD1. The CDR3 sequence is 14 residues long. Germline V lookup: CDR1 MNHEY, CDR2 SVGAGI. The V and J ends lost 2 bases and 2 bases, in that order; junction bases with no gene match: 2. CDR3 coding DNA: TGTGCCAGCAGTTACAGGGGGCCCAACACTGAAGCTTTCTTT. Translated, it gives CASSYRGPNTEAFF.